This TCR beta chain is drawn from a study of blood T cell repertoires in COVID-19. Across the whole study: Sample material is recorded as cDNA or gDNA derived from T cells, B-cell-depleted T cells, or PBMCs.

In the authors' workflow: Cell counts per sample came from amplifying reference gene primers. The protocol was immunoSEQ multiplex PCR, while the TCRdb copy is restricted to in-frame clones and leaves out a portion. The V and J calls and clone size come from that table; D and trimming were worked out from the DNA. Seen here are a few hundred thousand clones, 70% to 85% observed once, and the top ten hold 0.87%. From germline, CDR1 is SGHAT and CDR2 FQDESV (reference sequence). This CDR3 has 15 residues. Trimming left V 1 base short and J 5 bases short, with 14 bases between. This chain connects TRBV11-1 to TRBJ2-5; D is perhaps TRBD1 (5 bases). The clonotype comes from a human donor with COVID-19, enrolled during active disease. The donor label of this sample is uncertain. What was sequenced was peripheral blood. This CDR3 reads CASSLGGRRGETQYF. CDR3 nucleotides: TGTGCCAGCAGCTTAGGAGGTAGAAGGGGTGAGACCCAGTACTTC.